Presented here are 7 T cell receptor beta chains from one specimen sequenced in a study of shared clonotypes between healthy human individuals. Clones were read by immunoSEQ multiplex PCR, and TCRdb kept only the in-frame ones, dropping some. The data contain approximately 1.1 million clones, 78% of them singletons. Specimen: memory CD4+ T cells from PBMCs. Subset here: CD45RA-negative fraction. Receptor source: a man aged 18-30 years in good health. Some clones in this sample may be carry-over from other donors' samples.

V is TRBV30 and J is TRBJ1-5, with D unresolved. Per germline, CDR1 GTSNPN and CDR2 SVGIG (reference sequence). The CDR3 contains 13 residues. V lost 5 bases, J lost 0 bases, and 8 bases lay in between. The CDR3 region is CAWGKDSNQPQHF. The CDR3 DNA reads as TGTGCCTGGGGAAAGGATAGCAATCAGCCCCAGCATTTT.

Only a few counts were recorded for this clone. CDR3 in amino acids: CASSPVGWKQWGSYEQYF. The CDR3 bases are TGTGCCAGCAGTCCGGTGGGGTGGAAACAATGGGGTAGCTACGAGCAGTACTTC. This chain connects TRBV28 to TRBJ2-7, with D uncertain. Germline V lookup: CDR1 MDHEN, CDR2 SYDVKM. V was trimmed by 5 bases and J by 3 bases, leaving 26 bases between them. The CDR3 length is 18 residues.

The chain employs TRBV29-1 and TRBJ2-7; 9 bases agree with TRBD1. Trimming cost V 5 bases and J 3 bases; bases outside gene matches: 8. CDR1 is SQVTM, CDR2 ANQGSEA, per germline. CDR3 size: 14 residues. The chain's CDR3 is CSVQHWTGDYEQYF. CDR3 in DNA: TGCAGCGTTCAACATTGGACAGGGGACTACGAGCAGTACTTC.

This chain joins TRBV5-1 and TRBJ2-6, with unresolved D. CDR3 length: 16 residues. V lost 4 bases to trimming and J lost 1 base, with 12 bases between them. Germline CDR1 SGHRS, CDR2 YFSETQ. Here the CDR3 DNA reads TGCGCCAGCAGCCCCCGGGCGACTTCTGGGGCCAACGTCCTGACTTTC. It is translated as CASSPRATSGANVLTF. The whole variable domain, remainder taken from reference TRBV5-1 and TRBJ2-6, is KAGVTQTPRYLIKTRGQQVTLSCSPISGHRSVSWYQQTPGQGLQFLFEYFSETQRNKGNFPGRFSGRQFSNSRSEMNVSTLELGDSALYLCASSPRATSGANVLTFGAGSRLTVL.

The V call is TRBV19, the J call TRBJ2-2; 7 bases line up with TRBD2. The length of the CDR3 is 17 residues. J was trimmed by 0 bases and V by 3 bases; bases with no gene match: 7. Looked up from germline, CDR1 is LNHDA and CDR2 is SQIVND (reference sequence). The CDR3 DNA follows: TGTGCCAGTAGTATGTTCCCTAGCGGTGCGAACACCGGGGAGCTGTTTTTT. Its protein product is CASSMFPSGANTGELFF.

This chain connects TRBV11-2 to TRBJ1-3; the D is unclear. The CDR3 is 14 residues long. V lost 5 bases, J lost 2 bases, and 10 bases lay in between. CDR1 is SGHAT, CDR2 FQNNGV, per germline. The DNA for the CDR3 is TGTGCCAGCAGCGTGACGAGCCCTGGAAACACCATATATTTT. This gives the protein CASSVTSPGNTIYF.

The chain links TRBV11-2 to TRBJ2-3; tentative D call: TRBD2 (6 bases). The length of the CDR3 is 16 residues. Deletions cut 3 bases from V and 3 bases from J, with 16 bases between. Germline-derived CDR1 and CDR2 are SGHAT and FQNNGV. CDR3 loop: CASSLSGVGWTDTQYF. The CDR3 DNA reads as TGTGCCAGCAGCTTGTCGGGAGTGGGTTGGACAGATACGCAGTATTTT.